These T cell receptor beta chains were read from a single sample in a study of blood T cell repertoires in COVID-19. Only in-frame clones appear in the TCRdb table, and some are missing; sequencing was by immunoSEQ multiplex PCR. Among about 59,000 clones listed, approximately 75% were seen once. The sequenced sample was peripheral blood. Source of these receptors: a man in his 60s with COVID-19, enrolled during active disease. Both conserved end residues are part of each CDR3. D genes are given only for firm matches. Clone size appears in some rows only: once, few, many, or a class for an expanded clone.

V gene: TRBV7-6
D gene: .
J gene: TRBJ2-3
CDR3 length: 16
clone size: .
CDR3 protein: CASSLSAGARTDTQYF
CDR3 DNA: TGTGCCAGCAGCTTAAGTGCGGGGGCGCGCACAGATACGCAGTATTTT

V gene: TRBV6-1
D gene: TRBD2
J gene: TRBJ2-2
CDR3 length: 19
clone size: .
CDR3 protein: CASSETFLTSGVGTGELFF
CDR3 DNA: TGTGCCAGCAGTGAAACCTTTTTAACTAGCGGGGTTGGCACCGGGGAGCTGTTTTTT

V gene: TRBV18
D gene: .
J gene: TRBJ2-3
CDR3 length: 12
clone size: .
CDR3 protein: CASSPNRDTQYF
CDR3 DNA: TGTGCCAGCTCACCCAACCGGGATACGCAGTATTTT

V gene: TRBV25-1
D gene: .
J gene: TRBJ2-6
CDR3 length: 16
clone size: .
CDR3 protein: CASSEAGGPGANVLTF
CDR3 DNA: TGTGCCAGCAGTGAAGCAGGGGGGCCTGGGGCCAACGTCCTGACTTTC

V gene: TRBV6-5
D gene: TRBD2
J gene: TRBJ2-7
CDR3 length: 15
clone size: .
CDR3 protein: CASSGWTSGHYEQYF
CDR3 DNA: TGTGCCAGCAGCGGCTGGACTAGCGGACACTACGAGCAGTACTTC

V gene: TRBV2
D gene: TRBD2
J gene: TRBJ2-7
CDR3 length: 15
clone size: once
CDR3 protein: CASSPNGLAAYEQYF
CDR3 DNA: TGTGCCAGCAGCCCCAATGGACTAGCGGCCTACGAGCAGTACTTC

V gene: TRBV19
D gene: .
J gene: TRBJ1-2
CDR3 length: 14
clone size: .
CDR3 protein: CASRLPGQFYGYTF
CDR3 DNA: TGTGCCAGTAGACTCCCCGGACAGTTCTATGGCTACACCTTC

V gene: TRBV5-1
D gene: .
J gene: TRBJ2-5
CDR3 length: 11
clone size: .
CDR3 protein: CASNLRETQYF
CDR3 DNA: TGCGCCAGCAACCTGCGAGAGACCCAGTACTTC

V gene: TRBV11-2
D gene: TRBD1
J gene: TRBJ2-7
CDR3 length: 14
clone size: .
CDR3 protein: CASSRQGRSYEQYF
CDR3 DNA: TGTGCCAGCAGCAGACAGGGTCGTTCCTACGAGCAGTACTTC

V gene: TRBV6-5
D gene: .
J gene: TRBJ1-3
CDR3 length: 16
clone size: once
CDR3 protein: CASSYSQASSGNTIYF
CDR3 DNA: TGTGCCAGCAGTTACTCCCAGGCGAGCTCTGGAAACACCATATATTTT

V gene: TRBV7-6
D gene: .
J gene: TRBJ2-7
CDR3 length: 11
clone size: .
CDR3 protein: CASSLYNEQYF
CDR3 DNA: TGTGCCAGCAGCTTGTATAACGAGCAGTACTTC

V gene: TRBV29-1
D gene: .
J gene: TRBJ2-7
CDR3 length: 13
clone size: .
CDR3 protein: CSVGTDFPYEQYF
CDR3 DNA: TGCAGCGTTGGTACAGATTTCCCCTACGAGCAGTACTTC

V gene: TRBV27
D gene: TRBD1
J gene: TRBJ2-2
CDR3 length: 16
clone size: .
CDR3 protein: CASSLPGQKNTGELFF
CDR3 DNA: TGTGCCAGCAGTTTACCGGGACAGAAAAACACCGGGGAGCTGTTTTTT

V gene: TRBV3-1/TRBV3-2
D gene: .
J gene: TRBJ1-6
CDR3 length: 13
clone size: .
CDR3 protein: CASSQASNSPLHF
CDR3 DNA: TGTGCCAGCAGCCAAGCTAGTAATTCACCCCTCCACTTT

V gene: TRBV5-5
D gene: .
J gene: TRBJ2-3
CDR3 length: 15
clone size: once
CDR3 protein: CASSLGRGQSDTQYF
CDR3 DNA: TGTGCCAGCAGCTTGGGGAGGGGGCAATCAGATACGCAGTATTTT

V gene: TRBV7-9
D gene: .
J gene: TRBJ2-3
CDR3 length: 13
clone size: .
CDR3 protein: CASSSNPLDTQYF
CDR3 DNA: TGTGCCAGCAGCTCTAATCCCCTTGATACGCAGTATTTT

V gene: TRBV6-5
D gene: TRBD1
J gene: TRBJ2-1
CDR3 length: 15
clone size: few
CDR3 protein: CASSSTGGAYNEQFF
CDR3 DNA: TGTGCCAGCAGTTCAACAGGGGGCGCCTACAATGAGCAGTTCTTC

V gene: TRBV6-5
D gene: .
J gene: TRBJ1-1
CDR3 length: 13
clone size: .
CDR3 protein: CASHGLGNTEAFF
CDR3 DNA: TGTGCCAGCCATGGACTGGGGAATACTGAAGCTTTCTTT

V gene: TRBV4-1
D gene: .
J gene: TRBJ2-2
CDR3 length: 16
clone size: few
CDR3 protein: CASSQVLDSATGELFF
CDR3 DNA: TGCGCCAGCAGCCAAGTTCTCGACAGCGCTACCGGGGAGCTGTTTTTT

V gene: TRBV20-1
D gene: TRBD2
J gene: TRBJ2-7
CDR3 length: 16
clone size: .
CDR3 protein: CSASAGTSGLYYEQYF
CDR3 DNA: TGCAGTGCTAGTGCCGGGACTAGCGGCTTATACTACGAGCAGTACTTC

V gene: TRBV5-4
D gene: .
J gene: TRBJ1-3
CDR3 length: 15
clone size: once
CDR3 protein: CASSSTPNSGNTIYF
CDR3 DNA: TGTGCCAGCAGCTCGACACCGAACTCTGGAAACACCATATATTTT

V gene: TRBV7-2
D gene: TRBD2
J gene: TRBJ2-7
CDR3 length: 14
clone size: .
CDR3 protein: CASRPGLDANEQYF
CDR3 DNA: TGTGCCAGCAGGCCGGGACTAGACGCAAACGAGCAGTACTTC

V gene: TRBV19
D gene: TRBD2
J gene: TRBJ2-3
CDR3 length: 16
clone size: .
CDR3 protein: CASSIAPVGGAYTQYF
CDR3 DNA: TGTGCCAGTAGTATAGCCCCCGTCGGGGGGGCGTATACGCAGTATTTT

V gene: TRBV7-9
D gene: .
J gene: TRBJ1-3
CDR3 length: 15
clone size: few
CDR3 protein: CASSRQSPSGNTIYF
CDR3 DNA: TGTGCCAGCAGCCGACAGAGTCCGTCCGGAAACACCATATATTTT

V gene: TRBV7-3
D gene: .
J gene: TRBJ1-1
CDR3 length: 13
clone size: .
CDR3 protein: CASSLGSRTEAFF
CDR3 DNA: TGTGCCAGCAGCTTAGGGAGCAGGACTGAAGCTTTCTTT

V gene: TRBV29-1
D gene: .
J gene: TRBJ1-2
CDR3 length: 13
clone size: .
CDR3 protein: CSVNAPQIEGYTF
CDR3 DNA: TGCAGCGTTAACGCCCCCCAAATCGAGGGCTACACCTTC

V gene: TRBV6-5
D gene: .
J gene: TRBJ2-5
CDR3 length: 11
clone size: .
CDR3 protein: CASLNQGSQYF
CDR3 DNA: TGTGCCAGCCTAAATCAGGGGAGCCAGTACTTC

V gene: TRBV5-6
D gene: TRBD2
J gene: TRBJ2-7
CDR3 length: 13
clone size: .
CDR3 protein: CASSLAPGGEQYF
CDR3 DNA: TGTGCCAGCAGCTTGGCGCCGGGAGGGGAGCAGTACTTC

V gene: TRBV9
D gene: .
J gene: TRBJ2-7
CDR3 length: 16
clone size: .
CDR3 protein: CASSVLPQTEGDEQYF
CDR3 DNA: TGTGCCAGCAGCGTATTACCCCAGACGGAGGGAGACGAGCAGTACTTC

V gene: TRBV18
D gene: .
J gene: TRBJ2-7
CDR3 length: 16
clone size: once
CDR3 protein: CASSLLQGGETYEQYF
CDR3 DNA: TGTGCCAGCTCACTCCTTCAGGGAGGAGAGACCTACGAGCAGTACTTC

V gene: TRBV5-1
D gene: .
J gene: TRBJ1-4
CDR3 length: 14
clone size: few
CDR3 protein: CASSLWQGNEKLFF
CDR3 DNA: TGCGCCAGCAGCTTGTGGCAGGGGAATGAAAAACTGTTTTTT

V gene: TRBV5-1
D gene: .
J gene: TRBJ2-6
CDR3 length: 17
clone size: .
CDR3 protein: CASSTPEGSSGANVLTF
CDR3 DNA: TGCGCCAGCAGCACGCCGGAGGGCTCCTCTGGGGCCAACGTCCTGACTTTC

V gene: TRBV9
D gene: .
J gene: TRBJ1-1
CDR3 length: 15
clone size: .
CDR3 protein: CASSVDGGRVTEAFF
CDR3 DNA: TGTGCCAGCAGCGTAGACGGGGGGAGGGTCACTGAAGCTTTCTTT

V gene: TRBV19
D gene: TRBD1
J gene: TRBJ1-3
CDR3 length: 14
clone size: .
CDR3 protein: CASDSQGAGNTIYF
CDR3 DNA: TGTGCCAGTGATAGCCAGGGGGCTGGAAACACCATATATTTT

V gene: TRBV25-1
D gene: .
J gene: TRBJ2-1
CDR3 length: 11
clone size: .
CDR3 protein: CASSRGNEQFF
CDR3 DNA: TGTGCCAGCAGTCGAGGCAATGAGCAGTTCTTC

V gene: TRBV7-9
D gene: .
J gene: TRBJ2-7
CDR3 length: 12
clone size: .
CDR3 protein: CASSTQGYEQYF
CDR3 DNA: TGTGCCAGCAGCACCCAGGGTTACGAGCAGTACTTC

V gene: TRBV3-1/TRBV3-2
D gene: TRBD1
J gene: TRBJ2-7
CDR3 length: 14
clone size: once
CDR3 protein: CASSGTVSSYEQYF
CDR3 DNA: TGTGCCAGCAGCGGGACAGTCAGCTCCTACGAGCAGTACTTC

V gene: TRBV2
D gene: TRBD1
J gene: TRBJ2-3
CDR3 length: 16
clone size: .
CDR3 protein: CASSRTGGAGPDTQYF
CDR3 DNA: TGTGCCAGCAGTAGGACAGGGGGCGCGGGGCCAGATACGCAGTATTTT

V gene: TRBV7-8
D gene: .
J gene: TRBJ1-6
CDR3 length: 16
clone size: .
CDR3 protein: CASSSPYRDFNSPLHF
CDR3 DNA: TGTGCCAGCAGTAGCCCCTACAGGGATTTTAATTCACCCCTCCACTTT

V gene: TRBV6-1
D gene: .
J gene: TRBJ2-4
CDR3 length: 15
clone size: few
CDR3 protein: CASSERWVSENIQYF
CDR3 DNA: TGTGCCAGCAGTGAAAGATGGGTTAGCGAAAACATTCAGTACTTC

V gene: TRBV6-5
D gene: .
J gene: TRBJ2-5
CDR3 length: 14
clone size: .
CDR3 protein: CASSYLGVGETQYF
CDR3 DNA: TGTGCCAGCAGTTACCTTGGAGTGGGAGAGACCCAGTACTTC

V gene: TRBV6-5
D gene: .
J gene: TRBJ1-4
CDR3 length: 16
clone size: .
CDR3 protein: CASSYSWGGDGEKLFF
CDR3 DNA: TGTGCCAGCAGTTACTCCTGGGGCGGGGACGGAGAAAAACTGTTTTTT

V gene: TRBV18
D gene: .
J gene: TRBJ2-1
CDR3 length: 16
clone size: .
CDR3 protein: CASSPGARVSYNEQFF
CDR3 DNA: TGTGCCAGCTCCCCAGGGGCCCGAGTTTCCTACAATGAGCAGTTCTTC